This entry concerns a single T cell receptor (beta chain). As yet, its antigen is unknown. The data are from a study of blood T cells in healthy people across ages. Study conclusions and caveats: Roughly linear age-related decline in beta diversity appeared, significant by age approximately 43. Researchers said unsorted PBMCs prevented a conclusive naive versus antigen-experienced comparison. Diversity was estimated from one million T cells, and these estimates were considered underestimates.

Through a sample-barcoded 5' primer and a J-beta primer mix, a second PCR was run for about 7 to 12 cycles. TCRdb recomputed calls from the 5' RACE reads with MiXCR, one row per CDR3 protein. The data show around 1.7 million distinct CDR3 sequences, with approximately 28% seen just once and less than 9.5% held by the top ten. Germline-derived CDR1 and CDR2 are MNHEY and SMNVEV (reference sequence). With 3 bases removed from V and 3 bases from J, the gap between germline ends came to 8 bases. This CDR3 is 13 amino acids long. Ranging in age from about 6 to 100, the donors were healthy Caucasian individuals from Russia.

The sample comprised blood. This chain uses TRBV27 with TRBJ1-1; no definite D call. This TCR was recovered from a woman in her twenties or thirties in good health. The CDR3 protein is CASSFAAYTEAFF. Written as DNA, the CDR3 is TGTGCCAGCAGTTTCGCGGCGTACACTGAAGCTTTCTTT.